Reported below is one TCR beta chain. Its antigen is still unknown. This sample stems from a study of cytomegalovirus exposure and HLA in healthy donors. Study results and limitations: A few CMV-associated chains proved CMV antigen-specific in vitro. A missense variant in DCLRE1C was later tied to TCR beta V- and J-gene trimming.

Vbeta (60) and Jbeta (13) primers were used in the PCR. This table comes from immunoSEQ multiplex PCR, and its TCRdb copy is limited to in-frame clones, with some not included. The sample holds 150,000 to 200,000 clones; about 80% are singletons and the top ten take under 5%. Per germline, CDR1 MGHRA and CDR2 YSYEKL. With 0 bases removed from V and 5 bases from J, the gap between germline ends came to 13 bases. This CDR3 region has 15 residues. The TCR sequence derives from a man in his late teens or twenties in good health and CMV-seronegative. Input material: PBMCs. This rearrangement joins TRBV4-1 to TRBJ1-1; TRBD1 is a possible D gene (5 bases). This CDR3 reads CASSQDHWRGTEAFF. For the CDR3, the DNA is TGCGCCAGCAGCCAAGATCATTGGAGGGGAACTGAAGCTTTCTTT.